This TCR beta chain was profiled in a study of post-analysis software for immune sequencing data. Background on the study: Multiple sclerosis in the patients followed relapsing-remitting, secondary progressive and progressive-relapsing courses. Overall study findings and caveats: There were five TRBV segments more frequent in patients than controls, and TRBV5-6, TRBV5-1 and TRBV20-1 were among them. Significantly lower normalized Chao1 diversity was seen in multiple sclerosis patients than in controls. Samples made in the same batch grouped tightly together by F measure.

V lost 5 bases and J lost 2, with 9 bases in between. This CDR3 spans 13 amino acids. Unique molecular identifiers tagged the TCR beta cDNA libraries. T cells numbering roughly 0.85 to 11 million gave rise to 450,000 to 550,000 cDNA molecules. TCRdb called the PCR reads again in MiXCR, with one record for every CDR3 protein. Here the sample spans 600,000 to 700,000 distinct CDR3 sequences, 55% to 70% being singletons. Comment on this clonotype: Its target is unknown.

The sequenced sample consisted of blood. This chain links TRBV12-3 or TRBV12-4 with TRBJ1-1; D may be TRBD1 (5 bases). This receptor was obtained from a girl aged 2-10 years with multiple sclerosis. CDR3 in amino acids: CASSPDSNTEAFF. In DNA, the CDR3 is TGTGCCAGCAGTCCTGACAGCAACACTGAAGCTTTCTTT.